A single sample is the source of the 11 T cell receptor beta chains below, sequenced in a study of blood T cell repertoires in COVID-19. Libraries were prepared by immunoSEQ multiplex PCR; TCRdb keeps only in-frame clonotypes and omits some of them. There are about 250,000 clones in the sample; roughly 82% occur only once, and roughly 4.6% lies in the top ten. The sample consisted of peripheral blood. These receptors all come from an elderly woman with active or convalescent COVID-19.

CDR3 in amino acids: CASSDWQVWGNQPQHF. The CDR3 nucleotides read TGTGCCAGCAGTGATTGGCAGGTGTGGGGCAATCAGCCCCAGCATTTT. The chain has TRBV6-1 and TRBJ1-5, with unresolved D. V was clipped by 3 bases and J by 2 bases, with 14 bases between them. This CDR3 spans 16 amino acids. Germline V lookup: CDR1 MNHNS, CDR2 SASEGT.

J is TRBJ2-2 and V is TRBV24-1; D gene uncertain. Trimming cost V 2 bases and J 6 bases, with 9 bases left between them. This CDR3 has 14 amino acids. Germline CDR1 reads KGHDR; CDR2 reads SFDVKD. The CDR3 here is CATSDSVESGELFF. CDR3 DNA: TGTGCCACCAGTGATTCAGTGGAGTCCGGGGAGCTGTTTTTT.

This chain joins TRBV28 and TRBJ2-5; 7 bases match TRBD1. CDR1 and CDR2 from the germline V gene are MDHEN and SYDVKM. The V and J ends lost 5 bases and 3 bases, in that order; junction bases with no gene match: 15. The CDR3 is made up of 17 amino acids. CDR3 in DNA: TGTGCCAGCAGTCCCACAACAGGGGCTATCCTAGAAGAGACCCAGTACTTC. Translating gives CASSPTTGAILEETQYF.

The V gene is TRBV5-5, the J gene TRBJ1-4; 7 positions match TRBD1. The CDR3 has 15 residues. V dropped 4 bases and J dropped 1; count of bases not matched to a gene: 4. CDR1 and CDR2 from the germline V gene are SGHKS and YYEKEE (reference sequence). In DNA form, the CDR3 reads TGTGCCAGCAGCCCTCGACAGGGAACTAATGAAAAACTGTTTTTT. This encodes CASSPRQGTNEKLFF.

A word on this clone: A junction boundary mismatches the germline segment, possibly from a read error. This chain joins TRBV7-2 and TRBJ2-6; D may be TRBD1 (6 bases). Germline values: CDR1 SGHTA, CDR2 FQGNSA. The CDR3 is made up of 16 amino acids. The CDR3 DNA sequence: TGTGCCAGCAGCTTCCAGGGGTTCTCTGGGGCTAACGTCCTGACTTTC. Protein product: CASSFQGFSGANVLTF.

The chain combines TRBV5-4 with TRBJ1-1; 7 bases match TRBD1. The length of the CDR3 is 15 residues. Germline V gives CDR1 SGHNT, CDR2 YYREEE (reference sequence). V shed 4 bases and J 1 base; nucleotides not matched to a gene: 7. The CDR3 reads CASSRRDSGNTEAFF. CDR3 DNA sequence: TGTGCCAGCAGCCGACGGGACAGCGGGAACACTGAAGCTTTCTTT.

This sequence joins TRBV28 and TRBJ2-7, with D maybe TRBD2 (6 bases). V lost 4 bases and J 0 bases, leaving 19 bases between the germline ends. Germline V gene data show CDR1 as MDHEN and CDR2 as SYDVKM. The CDR3 spans 17 residues. The CDR3 sequence is CASSSNYPGGFSYEQYF. The CDR3 coding sequence is TGTGCCAGCAGTTCAAACTACCCCGGGGGATTCTCCTACGAGCAGTACTTC.

The V gene is TRBV24-1, the J gene TRBJ1-2; D not certain. V was shortened by 4 bases and J by 6 bases, with 8 bases between the two germline ends. Germline V gene sequence: CDR1 KGHDR, CDR2 SFDVKD. The CDR3 consists of 12 residues. For the CDR3, the DNA is TGTGCCACCAGTGAAGCGGGAGATGGCTACACCTTC. It translates to CATSEAGDGYTF.

The rearrangement links TRBV11-2 to TRBJ2-1; no firm D call. V shed 1 base and J shed 1 base, with 14 bases lying between them. From germline, CDR1 is SGHAT and CDR2 FQNNGV. The CDR3 extends over 17 amino acids. Here the CDR3 DNA reads TGTGCCAGCAGCTTAGTGCCCCAGTCCTCTTCCTACAATGAGCAGTTCTTC. Protein sequence: CASSLVPQSSSYNEQFF.

This clone has more than one count but fewer than ten. This rearrangement joins TRBV2 to TRBJ2-1, with TRBD2 matching over 13 bases. Germline trimming cut 4 bases from V and 6 bases from J; bases unmatched to any gene: 12. The CDR3 spans 18 residues. The germline gives CDR1 SNHLY, CDR2 FYNNEI. The CDR3 loop is CASSGTSGRAVSINEQFF. Here the CDR3 DNA reads TGTGCCAGCAGTGGAACTAGCGGGAGGGCGGTCTCTATCAATGAGCAGTTCTTC.

Details on this clone: Additional DNA sequences in this sample encode the identical CDR3. This sequence joins TRBV5-1 and TRBJ2-7; a weak D match, TRBD1 (5 bases). CDR3 length: 12 amino acids. The V gene's germline CDR1 is SGHRS and CDR2 YFSETQ. Trimming pared 0 bases from V and 4 bases from J, leaving 5 bases between. Written as DNA, the CDR3 is TGCGCCAGCAGCTTGGGACAGTACGAGCAGTACTTC. This translates into CASSLGQYEQYF.